Below, 28 T cell receptor beta chains from the same sample are listed, as sequenced in a study of response to subunit inactivated influenza vaccine. TCRdb used MiXCR to reprocess the RT-PCR reads, holding one entry per CDR3 protein. Of 550,000 to 600,000 distinct CDR3 sequences listed, roughly 10% were seen once; the top ten hold 10%. Here the sequenced sample was PBMCs from blood, taken on the day of vaccination. The receptors were gathered from a man aged 45 to 65 who received an inactivated influenza vaccine.

This clonotype has more than one count but fewer than ten. The J gene is TRBJ2-6, the V gene TRBV5-1; D gene uncertain. The CDR3 is made up of 13 amino acids. Germline V gene sequence: CDR1 SGHRS, CDR2 YFSETQ. V dropped 3 bases and J dropped 9 bases, with 10 bases sitting between them. The CDR3 loop reads CASSWSSGNVLTF. Here the CDR3 DNA reads TGCGCCAGCAGCTGGTCCAGTGGCAACGTCCTGACTTTC.

The gene calls are TRBV2 and TRBJ2-2; TRBD2 matches at 11 bases. The germline V gene has CDR1 SNHLY and CDR2 FYNNEI. The CDR3 is 15 residues long. V lost 7 bases, J lost 4 bases, and 5 bases stayed unmatched. In nucleotides, the CDR3 is TGTGCCAGCACTTTGACTAGCGGGATCACCGGGGAGCTGTTTTTT. Its protein is CASTLTSGITGELFF. Looking up the rest from reference TRBV2 and TRBJ2-2 gives the full variable domain: EPEVTQTPSHQVTQMGQEVILRCVPISNHLYFYWYRQILGQKVEFLVSFYNNEISEKSEIFDDQFSVERPDGSNFTLKIRSTKLEDSAMYFCASTLTSGITGELFFGEGSRLTVL.

The rearrangement uses TRBV6-2 or TRBV6-3 and TRBJ2-5, with D unclear. The CDR3 sequence is 13 residues long. Between the trimmed V and J ends, which lost 7 bases and 5 bases, there was a span of 14 bases. Germline CDR1 and CDR2: MNHEY and SVGEGT. Written as DNA, the CDR3 is TGTGCCAGCATCCGCCAAGTGAGGGAGACCCAGTACTTC. Its translation is CASIRQVRETQYF.

The rearrangement joins TRBV10-3 to TRBJ2-5; D is possibly TRBD1 (6 bases). The germline V gene has CDR1 ENHRY and CDR2 SYGVKD. There are 11 residues in the CDR3. V was cut by 10 bases and J by 5 bases, with 11 bases left in between. The CDR3 loop reads CATARGETQYF. CDR3 coding DNA: TGTGCCACCGCTAGGGGGGAGACCCAGTACTTC.

This clonotype was seen more than once but under ten times. This chain uses TRBV20-1 with TRBJ1-5; D gene unclear. Trimming shortened V by 2 bases and J by 11 bases, and 13 bases separated the two germline ends. This CDR3 comprises 12 residues. From germline, CDR1 is DFQATT and CDR2 SNEGSKA (reference sequence). The CDR3 loop is CSARLGQTAQHF. The CDR3 DNA is TGCAGTGCTAGATTAGGGCAAACGGCCCAGCATTTT.

The rearrangement links TRBV6-2 or TRBV6-3 to TRBJ2-1; 7 bases agree with TRBD2. This CDR3 is built from 17 residues. The germline V gene encodes CDR1 MNHEY and CDR2 SVGEGT. V lost 0 bases to trimming and J lost 8 bases; unmatched junction nucleotides: 13. The CDR3 sequence is CASSYSGRVRWRDEQFF. The CDR3 DNA reads as TGTGCCAGCAGTTACTCGGGGAGGGTACGGTGGCGTGATGAGCAGTTCTTC.

In this sample, this clonotype turned up a few times. The rearrangement joins TRBV20-1 to TRBJ2-3; 10 bases line up with TRBD2. V lost 3 bases, J lost 5 bases, and 5 bases stayed unmatched. The germline gives CDR1 DFQATT, CDR2 SNEGSKA (reference sequence). This CDR3 spans 14 amino acids. The CDR3 sequence is CSAREAGGRDTQYF. The CDR3 DNA reads TGCAGTGCTAGGGAAGCGGGAGGGAGAGATACGCAGTATTTT.

This clonotype appeared a few times. The V and J genes are TRBV20-1 and TRBJ2-5; D not resolved. CDR3 size: 13 residues. V gave up 4 bases and J gave up 8 bases, with 17 bases separating them. Germline lookup yields CDR1 DFQATT and CDR2 SNEGSKA (reference sequence). CDR3 bases: TGCAGTGCTAATCACCATTCCGTGCCAACCCAGTACTTC. Encoded protein: CSANHHSVPTQYF.

V gene TRBV6-2 or TRBV6-3 combines with J gene TRBJ1-5; D is unresolved. This CDR3 has 15 amino acids. V shed 2 bases and J shed 6 bases, with 14 bases lying between them. The V gene's germline CDR1 is MNHEY and CDR2 SVGEGT. CDR3 sequence reads: CASSYRAGGLQPQHF. DNA for the CDR3: TGTGCCAGCAGTTACAGGGCAGGAGGACTTCAGCCCCAGCATTTT.

This clonotype has a handful of counts. This chain connects TRBV5-1 to TRBJ2-1, with D maybe TRBD2 (5 bases). V was cut by 4 bases and J by 5 bases, with 10 bases left in between. CDR1 SGHRS and CDR2 YFSETQ come from the germline V gene. The length of the CDR3 is 13 residues. CDR3 nucleotides: TGCGCCAGCAGCACCTGGGGAGACAATGAGCAGTTCTTC. Encoded protein: CASSTWGDNEQFF.

There are a few counts of this clonotype. This rearrangement joins TRBV9 to TRBJ2-7; 9 bases match TRBD1. Unmatched junction bases numbered 3, after V lost 0 bases and J lost 5 bases. The CDR3 is 14 residues long. The germline gives CDR1 SGDLS, CDR2 YYNGEE. The CDR3 DNA reads TGTGCCAGCAGCGTAGAAGGACAGGGGAACGAGCAGTACTTC. Residues: CASSVEGQGNEQYF.

The gene calls are TRBV7-2 and TRBJ2-3; D is ambiguous. V lost 2 bases, J lost 0 bases, and 9 bases lay in between. This CDR3 region has 15 residues. Germline V CDR1 and CDR2: SGHTA, FQGNSA. This CDR3 reads CASSLSARSTDTQYF. CDR3 DNA sequence: TGTGCCAGCAGCTTATCCGCGCGAAGCACAGATACGCAGTATTTT.

The chain uses TRBV7-9 and TRBJ1-1, with 7 bases fitting TRBD1. The CDR3 length is 14 residues. CDR1 is SEHNR and CDR2 is FQNEAQ in the germline V gene (reference sequence). With V trimmed by 4 bases and J by 3 bases, 5 bases remained unmatched. The CDR3 DNA follows: TGTGCCAGCAGCTCGACAGGGACGTACACTGAAGCTTTCTTT. Translated, it gives CASSSTGTYTEAFF. The variable domain in full, with the rest retrieved from reference TRBV7-9 and TRBJ1-1, is DTGVSQNPRHKITKRGQNVTFRCDPISEHNRLYWYRQTLGQGPEFLTYFQNEAQLEKSRLLSDRFSAERPKGSFSTLEIQRTEQGDSAMYLCASSSTGTYTEAFFGQGTRLTVV.

This clonotype appeared a few times. The J gene is TRBJ2-5, the V gene TRBV24-1, with TRBD1 matching over 7 bases. V lost 4 bases and J lost 5; bases outside the gene matches: 12. In germline, CDR1 is KGHDR, CDR2 SFDVKD. The CDR3 runs to 16 residues. The CDR3 DNA is TGTGCCACCAGTGACCTAAACCAGGGGGTCGGGGAGACCCAGTACTTC. The encoded protein is CATSDLNQGVGETQYF.

The chain is built from TRBV28 and TRBJ2-5, with 9 positions matching TRBD1. CDR1 is MDHEN, CDR2 SYDVKM, per germline. The ends lost 2 bases at V and 5 bases at J; junction bases unmatched: 6. The CDR3 totals 15 residues. This CDR3 is CASSLVGQGLETQYF. The CDR3 nucleotides read TGTGCCAGCAGTTTAGTGGGACAGGGTTTGGAGACCCAGTACTTC.

This clonotype came up a few times. The rearrangement links TRBV11-2 to TRBJ1-1; no reliable D call. Trimming stripped 2 bases from V and 7 bases from J, with 11 bases between. Germline V gene data show CDR1 as SGHAT and CDR2 as FQNNGV. The CDR3 spans 13 residues. The CDR3 DNA sequence: TGTGCCAGCAGCTTACGTAGGGCAGGTGAAGCTTTCTTT. This encodes CASSLRRAGEAFF.

This clonotype was seen more than once but under ten times. The rearrangement links TRBV5-8 to TRBJ2-3; 9 nucleotides agree with TRBD1. V lost 2 bases, J lost 6 bases, and 7 bases stayed unmatched. The CDR3 consists of 15 residues. Germline CDR1 is SGHTS and CDR2 is YDEGEE. In nucleotides, the CDR3 is TGTGCCAGCAGCTTATACCGGGACAGGGATGATACGCAGTATTTT. Protein sequence: CASSLYRDRDDTQYF.

V gene TRBV15 combines with J gene TRBJ2-7, with TRBD1 as a possible D gene (6 bases). The V end lost 0 bases, the J end lost 5 bases, and 17 bases lay between the germline ends. CDR1 is LNHNV and CDR2 is YYDKDF in the germline V gene (reference sequence). CDR3 length: 16 amino acids. The CDR3 DNA follows: TGTGCCACCAGCAGAGATGGGTCAGGGGTCTTCCACGAGCAGTACTTC. Protein product: CATSRDGSGVFHEQYF.

This chain links TRBV7-2 with TRBJ2-7, with 7 bases that match TRBD2. The CDR3 is 15 residues long. Germline CDR1 reads SGHTA; CDR2 reads FQGNSA. With V trimmed by 4 bases and J by 3 bases, 9 bases remained unmatched. CDR3 protein: CASSYELGGGYEQYF. DNA for the CDR3: TGTGCCAGCAGCTACGAACTGGGGGGGGGCTACGAGCAGTACTTC.

This clonotype appeared many times. The J gene is TRBJ2-6, the V gene TRBV29-1, with 9 bases that match TRBD1. Germline lookup yields CDR1 SQVTM and CDR2 ANQGSEA. The CDR3 totals 18 residues. Trimming at V came to 6 bases and at J to 1 base, leaving 13 bases not matched to a gene. In DNA, the CDR3 is TGCAGCGTAAAGACCGGGACAGGGACCTCTTCTGGGGCCAACGTCCTGACTTTC. It specifies CSVKTGTGTSSGANVLTF.

The chain carries TRBV7-2 and TRBJ1-2; D perhaps matches TRBD1 (5 bases). The V end lost 3 bases, the J end lost 6 bases, and 17 bases lay between the germline ends. The CDR3 runs 15 residues. The germline gives CDR1 SGHTA, CDR2 FQGNSA. Here the CDR3 DNA reads TGTGCCAGCAGCTTGGGAGGGCCGCCCAGGGATGGCTACACCTTC. Translating it yields CASSLGGPPRDGYTF. The full variable domain, rest sourced from reference TRBV7-2 and TRBJ1-2, is GAGVSQSPSNKVTEKGKDVELRCDPISGHTALYWYRQSLGQGLEFLIYFQGNSAPDKSGLPSDRFSAERTGGSVSTLTIQRTQQEDSAVYLCASSLGGPPRDGYTFGSGTRLTVV.

The V gene is TRBV20-1, the J gene TRBJ1-2; TRBD1 matches 9 bases. With V trimmed by 0 bases and J by 4 bases, 9 bases remained unmatched. Germline-derived CDR1 and CDR2 are DFQATT and SNEGSKA (reference sequence). The CDR3 sequence is 16 residues long. CDR3 DNA: TGCAGTGCTAGAGATTTAACAGGGGGCGCTAGCTATGGCTACACCTTC. It translates to CSARDLTGGASYGYTF.

The J gene is TRBJ1-5, the V gene TRBV6-2 or TRBV6-3; D is possibly TRBD1 (5 bases). The CDR3 runs to 16 residues. The V gene lost 1 base and the J gene lost 4 bases, with 14 bases spanning the gap. Per germline, CDR1 MNHEY and CDR2 SVGEGT. The DNA of the CDR3 is TGTGCCAGCAGTTACTTTCAGGGCATAAGGAATCAGCCCCAGCATTTT. Protein: CASSYFQGIRNQPQHF.

The J gene is TRBJ2-1, the V gene TRBV6-2 or TRBV6-3; tentatively, D is TRBD2 (6 bases). The germline V gene has CDR1 MNHEY and CDR2 SVGEGT. Trimming removed 5 bases at V and 0 bases at J, with 14 bases between. The CDR3 is 16 amino acids. CDR3 sequence reads: CASSRDSLSSYNEQFF. CDR3 nucleotide sequence: TGTGCCAGCAGTAGGGACTCCCTCAGCTCCTACAATGAGCAGTTCTTC.

This clonotype turned up a few times. The chain recombines TRBV10-3 with TRBJ1-5, with D possibly being TRBD1 (6 bases). The CDR3 runs 15 residues. CDR1 and CDR2 (germline): ENHRY, SYGVKD. V lost 2 bases to trimming and J lost 4 bases, with 12 bases between them. The CDR3 sequence is CAISELGTQNQPQHF. CDR3 bases: TGTGCCATCAGTGAGCTGGGGACACAGAATCAGCCCCAGCATTTT.

The chain combines TRBV12-3 or TRBV12-4 with TRBJ2-3, with a weak D call TRBD1 (5 bases). The CDR3 covers 14 residues. Trimming cost V 3 bases and J 4 bases, with 11 bases left between them. This CDR3 is CASSFLGLADTQYF. CDR3 bases: TGTGCCAGCAGTTTCCTGGGGCTCGCAGATACGCAGTATTTT.

The CDR3 DNA reads as TGTGCCAGCACCCCACGGGGACTCATCTATGAGCAGTTCTTC. Amino acids: CASTPRGLIYEQFF. The chain recombines TRBV6-1 with TRBJ2-1; possibly TRBD2 for D (6 bases). The V gene lost 7 bases and the J gene lost 8 bases, with 18 bases spanning the gap. Germline V gene data show CDR1 as MNHNS and CDR2 as SASEGT. The CDR3 is made up of 14 amino acids.

The chain combines TRBV27 with TRBJ2-1; possible D gene TRBD1, 6 bases. The germline V gene has CDR1 MNHEY and CDR2 SMNVEV (reference sequence). Trimming cost V 5 bases and J 9 bases, with 14 bases left between them. The CDR3 is made up of 13 amino acids. This CDR3 reads CASSNFRGGEQFF. The CDR3 DNA reads TGTGCCAGCAGTAACTTCCGAGGGGGTGAGCAGTTCTTC.